A single sample is the source of the 9 T cell receptor beta chains below, sequenced in a study of siplizumab effects on memory and regulatory T cells. This table comes from immunoSEQ multiplex PCR, and its TCRdb copy is limited to in-frame clones, with some not included. The profile shows under 95,000 clones, 94% of them singletons. The source material was non-Treg CD4+ T cells sorted from blood. The receptors derive from a human donor in good health.

The chain uses TRBV9 and TRBJ1-1; TRBD1 is a possible D gene (5 bases). The germline V gene has CDR1 SGDLS and CDR2 YYNGEE. V shed 2 bases and J shed 4 bases, with 12 bases lying between them. CDR3 length: 14 residues. For the CDR3, the DNA is TGTGCCAGCAGCGTCTTGGGGGTGAGCACTGAAGCTTTCTTT. Amino acids: CASSVLGVSTEAFF.

The CDR3 bases are TGTGCCATCAGTTATAAAGTTGGGACTAGCGGGAGTGAGACCCAGTACTTC. Protein product: CAISYKVGTSGSETQYF. V gene TRBV10-3 combines with J gene TRBJ2-5; 14 positions match TRBD2. CDR1 and CDR2 (germline): ENHRY, SYGVKD. This CDR3 contains 17 residues. The V segment lost 5 bases and the J segment 5 bases; nucleotides outside the gene matches: 10.

V is TRBV4-2 and J is TRBJ2-7; TRBD2 agrees at 13 bases. V shed 4 bases, J shed 6 bases, and the junction held 9 bases outside the gene matches. Germline CDR1 reads LGHNA; CDR2 reads YNFKEQ. The CDR3 loop spans 16 amino acids. The CDR3 coding sequence is TGTGCCAGCAGCCCGATGGAACTAGCGGGAGGGAGCGAGCAGTACTTC. Translating it yields CASSPMELAGGSEQYF.

V and J are TRBV5-8 and TRBJ2-7; D tentatively fits TRBD1 or TRBD2 (5 bases each). The CDR3 spans 13 residues. The ends were cut back, 6 bases at V and 0 bases at J, with 10 bases in the middle. Germline values: CDR1 SGHTS, CDR2 YDEGEE. In nucleotides, the CDR3 is TGTGCCAGCAACTCAGGGAGCTCCTACGAGCAGTACTTC. Encoded protein: CASNSGSSYEQYF.

The chain has TRBV6-1 and TRBJ2-5, with D perhaps matching TRBD1 or TRBD2 (6 bases each). The CDR3 is 14 amino acids. Deletions cut 1 base from V and 5 bases from J, with 11 bases between. Per the germline V gene, CDR1 is MNHNS and CDR2 is SASEGT. The CDR3 coding sequence is TGTGCCAGCAGTGAAGGACTAGGGGGGGAGACCCAGTACTTC. It yields the protein CASSEGLGGETQYF.

The V gene is TRBV30, the J gene TRBJ2-1; D is perhaps TRBD1 or TRBD2 (6 bases each). V lost 3 bases and J 4 bases, leaving 13 bases between the germline ends. Germline assignment: CDR1 GTSNPN and CDR2 SVGIG (reference sequence). This CDR3 is built from 14 residues. This CDR3 reads CAWRMGGPYNEQFF. The CDR3, as DNA: TGTGCCTGGAGAATGGGGGGCCCGTACAATGAGCAGTTCTTC.

The chain carries TRBV14 and TRBJ2-5; D is uncertain. Between the trimmed V and J ends, which lost 1 base and 2 bases, there was a span of 2 bases. This CDR3 spans 12 amino acids. The germline V gene has CDR1 SGHDN and CDR2 FVKESK. CDR3 sequence reads: CASSQVQETQYF. The CDR3 DNA reads TGTGCCAGCAGCCAAGTTCAAGAGACCCAGTACTTC. Together with reference TRBV14 and TRBJ2-5, the CDR3 gives the full variable domain: EAGVTQFPSHSVIEKGQTVTLRCDPISGHDNLYWYRRVMGKEIKFLLHFVKESKQDESGMPNNRFLAERTGGTYSTLKVQPAELEDSGVYFCASSQVQETQYFGPGTRLLVL.

This clone appeared once. The chain is built from TRBV2 and TRBJ2-5; D remains ambiguous. The CDR3 consists of 11 residues. V was pared by 5 bases and J by 7 bases, with 8 bases between. Germline V gives CDR1 SNHLY, CDR2 FYNNEI. The CDR3 loop reads CASSNLMTQYF. DNA of the CDR3: TGTGCCAGCAGTAATCTCATGACCCAGTACTTC.

CDR3 residues: CASGSQTGANVLTF. Here the CDR3 DNA reads TGTGCTAGTGGTTCACAGACAGGGGCCAACGTCCTGACTTTC. This chain uses TRBV12-5 with TRBJ2-6; D is ambiguous. This CDR3 is built from 14 residues. CDR1 is LGHNT, CDR2 FRNRAP, per germline. Trimming cost V 4 bases and J 4 bases, with 8 bases left between them.